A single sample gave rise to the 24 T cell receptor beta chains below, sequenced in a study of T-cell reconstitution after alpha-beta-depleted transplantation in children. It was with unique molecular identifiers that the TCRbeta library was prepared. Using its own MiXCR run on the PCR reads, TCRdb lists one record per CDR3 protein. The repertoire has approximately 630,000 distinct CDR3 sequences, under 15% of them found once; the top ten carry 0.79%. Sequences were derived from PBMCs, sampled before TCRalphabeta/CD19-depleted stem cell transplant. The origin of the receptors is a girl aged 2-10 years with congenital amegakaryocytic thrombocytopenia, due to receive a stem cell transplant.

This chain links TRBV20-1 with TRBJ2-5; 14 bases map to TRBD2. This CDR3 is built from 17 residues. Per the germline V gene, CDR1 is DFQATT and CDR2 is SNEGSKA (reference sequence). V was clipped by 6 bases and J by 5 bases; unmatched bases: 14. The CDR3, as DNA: TGCAGTGCCCAGGGACTAGCGGGAGTAAAGTGGGATGAGACCCAGTACTTC. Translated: CSAQGLAGVKWDETQYF.

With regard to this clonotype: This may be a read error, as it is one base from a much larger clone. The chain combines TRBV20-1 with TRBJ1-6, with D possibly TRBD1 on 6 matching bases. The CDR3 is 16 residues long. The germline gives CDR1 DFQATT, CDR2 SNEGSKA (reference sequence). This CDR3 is CSAKGDKAPYNSHLHF. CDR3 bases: TGCAGTGCCAAAGGGGACAAAGCACCGTATAATTCACACCTCCACTTT.

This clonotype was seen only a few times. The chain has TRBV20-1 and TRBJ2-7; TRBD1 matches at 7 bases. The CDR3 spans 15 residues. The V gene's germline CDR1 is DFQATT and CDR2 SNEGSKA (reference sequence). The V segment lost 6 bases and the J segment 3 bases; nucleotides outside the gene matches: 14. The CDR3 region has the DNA TGCAGTGCAGGGGAAGGGACAGAGAGTTACTACGAGCAGTACTTC. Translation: CSAGEGTESYYEQYF.

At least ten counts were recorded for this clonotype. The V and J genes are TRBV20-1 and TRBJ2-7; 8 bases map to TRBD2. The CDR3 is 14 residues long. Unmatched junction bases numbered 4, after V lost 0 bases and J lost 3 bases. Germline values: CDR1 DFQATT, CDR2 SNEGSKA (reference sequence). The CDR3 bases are TGCAGTGCTAGAGATCGACTAGCGCACTACGAGCAGTACTTC. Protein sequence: CSARDRLAHYEQYF.

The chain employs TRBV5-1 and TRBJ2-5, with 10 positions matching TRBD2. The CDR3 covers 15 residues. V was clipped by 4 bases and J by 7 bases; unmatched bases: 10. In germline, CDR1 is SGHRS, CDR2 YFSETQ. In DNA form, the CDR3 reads TGCGCCAGCAGCCCCGGGACTAGCGTTGGGACGACCCAGTACTTC. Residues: CASSPGTSVGTTQYF. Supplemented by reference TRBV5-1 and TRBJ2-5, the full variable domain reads KAGVTQTPRYLIKTRGQQVTLSCSPISGHRSVSWYQQTPGQGLQFLFEYFSETQRNKGNFPGRFSGRQFSNSRSEMNVSTLELGDSALYLCASSPGTSVGTTQYFGPGTRLLVL.

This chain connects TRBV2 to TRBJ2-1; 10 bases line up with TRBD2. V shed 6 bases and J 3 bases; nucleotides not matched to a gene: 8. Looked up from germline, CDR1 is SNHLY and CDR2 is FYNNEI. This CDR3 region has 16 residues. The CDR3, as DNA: TGTGCCAGCAGGGAGGGTCGGACTAGCGGCTACAATGAGCAGTTCTTC. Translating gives CASREGRTSGYNEQFF.

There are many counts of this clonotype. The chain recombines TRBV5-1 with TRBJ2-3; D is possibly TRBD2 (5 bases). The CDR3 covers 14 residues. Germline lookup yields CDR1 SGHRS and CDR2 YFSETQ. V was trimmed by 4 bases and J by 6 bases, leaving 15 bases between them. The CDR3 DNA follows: TGCGCCAGCAGCGCACAACCCTGGAGGGATACGCAGTATTTT. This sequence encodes CASSAQPWRDTQYF.

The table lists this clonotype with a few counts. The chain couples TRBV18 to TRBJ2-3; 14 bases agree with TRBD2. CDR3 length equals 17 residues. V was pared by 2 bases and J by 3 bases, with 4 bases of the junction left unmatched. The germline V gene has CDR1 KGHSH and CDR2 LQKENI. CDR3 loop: CASSPSGLAGATDTQYF. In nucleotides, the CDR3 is TGTGCCAGCTCACCATCGGGACTAGCGGGAGCAACAGATACGCAGTATTTT.

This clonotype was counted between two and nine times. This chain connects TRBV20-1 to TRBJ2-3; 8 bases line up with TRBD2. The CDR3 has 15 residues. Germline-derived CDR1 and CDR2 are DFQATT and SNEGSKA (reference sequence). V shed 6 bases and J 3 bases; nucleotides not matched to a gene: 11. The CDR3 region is CSARDGRVATDTQYF. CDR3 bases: TGCAGTGCGAGGGACGGGAGGGTCGCGACAGATACGCAGTATTTT.

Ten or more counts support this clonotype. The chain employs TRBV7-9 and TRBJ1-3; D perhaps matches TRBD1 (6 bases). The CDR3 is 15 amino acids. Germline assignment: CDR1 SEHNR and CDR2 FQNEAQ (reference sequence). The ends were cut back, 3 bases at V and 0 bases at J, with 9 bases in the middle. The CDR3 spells CASSFDRSSGNTIYF. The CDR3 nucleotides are TGTGCCAGCAGCTTCGACAGGTCCTCTGGAAACACCATATATTTT.

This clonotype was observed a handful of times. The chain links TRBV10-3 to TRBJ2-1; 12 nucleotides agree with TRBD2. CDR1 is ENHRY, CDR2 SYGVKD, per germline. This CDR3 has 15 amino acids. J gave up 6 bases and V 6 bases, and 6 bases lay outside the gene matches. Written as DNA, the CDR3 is TGTGCCATCAGGAGGACTAGCGGGAAGGGCAATGAGCAGTTCTTC. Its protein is CAIRRTSGKGNEQFF.

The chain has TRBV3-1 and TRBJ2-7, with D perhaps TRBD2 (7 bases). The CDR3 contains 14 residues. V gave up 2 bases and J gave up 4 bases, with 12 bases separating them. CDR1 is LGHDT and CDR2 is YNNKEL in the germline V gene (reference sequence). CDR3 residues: CASSQSRGAYEQYF. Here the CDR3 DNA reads TGTGCCAGCAGCCAATCCCGGGGGGCATACGAGCAGTACTTC.

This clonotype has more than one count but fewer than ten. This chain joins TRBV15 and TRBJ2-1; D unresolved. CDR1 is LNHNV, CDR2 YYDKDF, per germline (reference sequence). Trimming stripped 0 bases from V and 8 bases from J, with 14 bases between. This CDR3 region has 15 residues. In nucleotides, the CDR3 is TGTGCCACCAGCAGAGATATCAGCCCGTGGGATGAGCAGTTCTTC. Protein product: CATSRDISPWDEQFF.

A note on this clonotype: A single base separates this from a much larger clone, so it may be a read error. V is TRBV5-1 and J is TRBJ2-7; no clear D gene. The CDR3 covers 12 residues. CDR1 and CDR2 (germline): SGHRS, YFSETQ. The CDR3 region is CGSRIRAYEQYF. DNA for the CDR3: TGCGGTAGTCGTATTAGGGCCTACGAGCAGTACTTC.

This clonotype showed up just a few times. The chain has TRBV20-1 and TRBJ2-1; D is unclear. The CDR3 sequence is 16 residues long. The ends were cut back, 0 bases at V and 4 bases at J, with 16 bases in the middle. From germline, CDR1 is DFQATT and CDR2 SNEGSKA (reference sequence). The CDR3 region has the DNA TGCAGTGCTAGAGATGGAAACCGCGCAATTTACAATGAGCAGTTCTTC. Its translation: CSARDGNRAIYNEQFF.

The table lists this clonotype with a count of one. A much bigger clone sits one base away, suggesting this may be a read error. CDR3: CASSYTGGGTDTEYF. The CDR3 DNA is TGTGCCAGCAGTTACACGGGTGGGGGGACAGATACGGAGTATTTT. The chain uses TRBV6-5 and TRBJ2-3; TRBD1 is a possible D gene (7 bases). The CDR3 extends over 15 amino acids. Per germline, CDR1 MNHEY and CDR2 SVGAGI.

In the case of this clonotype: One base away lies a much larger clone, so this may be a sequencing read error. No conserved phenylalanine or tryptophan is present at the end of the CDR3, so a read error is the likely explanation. The CDR3 region has the DNA TGTGCCAGCAGCCCGACAGAGAATCAGCCCCAGCATTCT. Its translation is CASSPTENQPQHS. The chain couples TRBV12-3 or TRBV12-4 to TRBJ1-5, with D tentatively TRBD1 (5 bases). Trimming cost V 6 bases and J 4 bases, with 10 bases left between them. The CDR3 length is 13 residues.

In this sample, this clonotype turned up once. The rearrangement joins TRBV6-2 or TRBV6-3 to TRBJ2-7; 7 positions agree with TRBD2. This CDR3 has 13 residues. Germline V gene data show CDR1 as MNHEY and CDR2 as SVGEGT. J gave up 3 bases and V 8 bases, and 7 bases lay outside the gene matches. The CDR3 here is CASGRTRYYEQYF. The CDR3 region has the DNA TGTGCCAGCGGTCGGACTAGATACTACGAGCAGTACTTC.

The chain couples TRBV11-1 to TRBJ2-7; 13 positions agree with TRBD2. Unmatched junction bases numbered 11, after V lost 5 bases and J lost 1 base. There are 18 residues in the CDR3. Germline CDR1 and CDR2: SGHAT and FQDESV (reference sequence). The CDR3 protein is CASSERLAGGPTSYEQYF. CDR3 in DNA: TGTGCCAGCAGCGAACGACTAGCGGGAGGCCCGACTTCCTACGAGCAGTACTTC.

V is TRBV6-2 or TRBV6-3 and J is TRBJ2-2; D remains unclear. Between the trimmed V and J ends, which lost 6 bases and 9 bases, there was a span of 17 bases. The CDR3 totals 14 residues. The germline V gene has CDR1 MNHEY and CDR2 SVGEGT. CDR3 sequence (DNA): TGTGCCAGCAGCCACAGATGGAAACGCCGGGAGCTGTTTTTT. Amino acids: CASSHRWKRRELFF.

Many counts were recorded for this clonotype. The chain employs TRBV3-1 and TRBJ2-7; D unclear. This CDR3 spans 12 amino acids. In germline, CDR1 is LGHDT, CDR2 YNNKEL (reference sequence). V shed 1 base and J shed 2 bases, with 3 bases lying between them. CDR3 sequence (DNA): TGTGCCAGCAGCCAAGCTACCTACGAGCAGTACTTC. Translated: CASSQATYEQYF.

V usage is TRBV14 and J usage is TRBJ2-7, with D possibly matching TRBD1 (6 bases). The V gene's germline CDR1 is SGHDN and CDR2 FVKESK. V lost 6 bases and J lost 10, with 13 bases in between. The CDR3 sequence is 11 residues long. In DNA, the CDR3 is TGTGCCAGCAGATCAGACAGGATTCAGTACTTC. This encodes CASRSDRIQYF. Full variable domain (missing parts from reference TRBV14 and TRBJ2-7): EAGVTQFPSHSVIEKGQTVTLRCDPISGHDNLYWYRRVMGKEIKFLLHFVKESKQDESGMPNNRFLAERTGGTYSTLKVQPAELEDSGVYFCASRSDRIQYFGPGTRLTVT.

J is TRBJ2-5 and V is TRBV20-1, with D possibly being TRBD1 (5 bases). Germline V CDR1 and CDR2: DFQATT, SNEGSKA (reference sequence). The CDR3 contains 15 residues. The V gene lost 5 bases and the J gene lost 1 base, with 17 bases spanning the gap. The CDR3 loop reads CSAGYIDSLQETQYF. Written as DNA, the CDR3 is TGCAGTGCTGGGTATATCGACAGCCTCCAAGAGACCCAGTACTTC.

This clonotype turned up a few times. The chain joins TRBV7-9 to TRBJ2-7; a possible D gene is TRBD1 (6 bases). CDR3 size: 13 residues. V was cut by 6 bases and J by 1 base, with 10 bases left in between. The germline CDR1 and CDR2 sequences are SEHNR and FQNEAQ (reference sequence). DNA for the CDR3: TGTGCCAGCAGGTTACAGGGTTCCTACGAGCAGTACTTC. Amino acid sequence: CASRLQGSYEQYF.